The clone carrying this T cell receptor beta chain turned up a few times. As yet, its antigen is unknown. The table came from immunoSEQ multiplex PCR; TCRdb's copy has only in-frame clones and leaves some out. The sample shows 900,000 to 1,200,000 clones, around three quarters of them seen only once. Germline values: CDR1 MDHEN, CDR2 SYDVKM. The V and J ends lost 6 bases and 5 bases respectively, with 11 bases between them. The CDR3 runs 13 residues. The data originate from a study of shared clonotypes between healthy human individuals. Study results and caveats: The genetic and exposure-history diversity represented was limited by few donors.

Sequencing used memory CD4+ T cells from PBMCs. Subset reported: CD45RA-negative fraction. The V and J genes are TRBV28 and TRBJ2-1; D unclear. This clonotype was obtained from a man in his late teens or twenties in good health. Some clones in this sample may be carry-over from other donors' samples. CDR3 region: CASRPPYDNEQFF. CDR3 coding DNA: TGTGCCAGCAGGCCCCCGTATGACAATGAGCAGTTCTTC.